This T cell receptor beta chain stems from a study of CD8 T cells in ankylosing spondylitis. TCRdb reanalysed the 5' RACE reads using MiXCR and keeps one entry per CDR3 protein. The table includes 200,000 to 250,000 distinct CDR3 sequences, about a quarter detected once. This CDR3 contains 15 residues. Germline V gene lookup returns CDR1 MNHNS and CDR2 SASEGT. V was clipped by 2 bases and J by 4 bases, with 12 bases between them. This clonotype appeared many times. The rearrangement joins TRBV6-1 to TRBJ1-3; the D is unclear. The sequenced sample was blood, either unsorted or a sorted T cell fraction (not recorded which). This TCR was sampled from a male donor with ankylosing spondylitis or in good health (not recorded which). The CDR3 protein is CASSEYVGNGNTIYF. CDR3 nucleotides: TGTGCCAGCAGTGAATATGTAGGGAACGGAAACACCATATATTTT.